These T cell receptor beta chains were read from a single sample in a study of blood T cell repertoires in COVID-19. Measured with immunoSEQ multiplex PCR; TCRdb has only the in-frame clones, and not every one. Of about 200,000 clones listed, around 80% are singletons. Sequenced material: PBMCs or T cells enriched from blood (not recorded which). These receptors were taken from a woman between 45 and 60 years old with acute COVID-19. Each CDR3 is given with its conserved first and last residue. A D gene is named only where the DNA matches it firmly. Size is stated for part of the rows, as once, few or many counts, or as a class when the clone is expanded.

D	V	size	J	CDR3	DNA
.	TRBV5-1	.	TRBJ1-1	CASSLNLGRTEAFF	TGCGCCAGCAGCTTGAATTTGGGGCGCACTGAAGCTTTCTTT
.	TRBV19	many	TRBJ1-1	CASKTSSVISNTEAFF	TGTGCCAGTAAAACTTCGTCGGTGATATCGAACACTGAAGCTTTCTTT
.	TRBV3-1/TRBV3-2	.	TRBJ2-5	CASSQGNLDGETQYF	TGTGCCAGCAGCCAAGGAAATCTAGATGGGGAGACCCAGTACTTC
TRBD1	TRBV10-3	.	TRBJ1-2	CAISPGTGTNYGYTF	TGTGCCATCAGTCCCGGGACAGGGACCAACTATGGCTACACCTTC
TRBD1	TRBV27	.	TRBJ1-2	CASSPWTGVGYTF	TGTGCCAGCAGTCCATGGACAGGGGTCGGCTACACCTTC
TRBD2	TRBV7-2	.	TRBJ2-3	CASSPAGGRADTQYF	TGTGCCAGCAGTCCAGCGGGGGGCCGGGCAGATACGCAGTATTTT
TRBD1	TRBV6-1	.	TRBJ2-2	CASTLQGWAGELFF	TGTGCCAGCACCCTACAGGGGTGGGCCGGGGAGCTGTTTTTT
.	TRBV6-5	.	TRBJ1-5	CASSYSTENNQPQHF	TGTGCCAGCAGTTACTCAACTGAGAACAATCAGCCCCAGCATTTT
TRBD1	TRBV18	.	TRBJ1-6	CASSPGQTNSPLHF	TGTGCCAGCTCACCGGGACAGACTAATTCACCCCTCCACTTT
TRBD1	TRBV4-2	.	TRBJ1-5	CASSQASRGSNQPQHF	TGTGCCAGCAGCCAAGCCTCCAGGGGGAGCAATCAGCCCCAGCATTTT
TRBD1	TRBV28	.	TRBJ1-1	CASSPTGGYDTEAFF	TGTGCCAGCAGTCCAACAGGGGGGTATGACACTGAAGCTTTCTTT
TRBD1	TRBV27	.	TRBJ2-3	CASSPGTGGTDTQYF	TGTGCCAGCAGTCCGGGGACAGGGGGCACAGATACGCAGTATTTT
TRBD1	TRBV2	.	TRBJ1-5	CASIREAGGQPQHF	TGTGCCAGCATTAGAGAGGCAGGGGGACAGCCCCAGCATTTT
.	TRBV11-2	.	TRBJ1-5	CASSLEGGVTQPQHF	TGTGCCAGCAGCTTAGAGGGCGGGGTGACTCAGCCCCAGCATTTT
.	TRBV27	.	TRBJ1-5	CASSPAGDSNQPQHF	TGTGCCAGCAGTCCTGCGGGGGATAGCAATCAGCCCCAGCATTTT
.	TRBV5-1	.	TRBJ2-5	CASSLAEFRVDGETQYF	TGCGCCAGCAGCTTGGCCGAGTTCAGGGTCGATGGGGAGACCCAGTACTTC
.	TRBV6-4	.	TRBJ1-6	CASRGGGPNSPLHF	TGTGCCAGCAGAGGGGGGGGCCCGAATTCACCCCTCCACTTT
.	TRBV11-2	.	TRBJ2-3	CASSRTGPRDTQYF	TGTGCCAGCAGCAGGACTGGCCCGAGAGATACGCAGTATTTT
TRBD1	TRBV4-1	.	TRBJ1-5	CASSQEVGGGQPQHF	TGCGCCAGCAGCCAAGAAGTAGGGGGCGGTCAGCCCCAGCATTTT
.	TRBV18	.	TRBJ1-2	CASSPEPTGLHGYTF	TGTGCCAGCTCACCCGAACCTACAGGGCTGCATGGCTACACCTTC
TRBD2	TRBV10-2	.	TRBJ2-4	CASSDGTSGGLQYF	TGCGCCAGCAGTGATGGGACTAGCGGGGGACTTCAGTACTTC
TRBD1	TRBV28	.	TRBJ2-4	CASNPGGRGNIQYF	TGTGCCAGTAACCCAGGGGGCCGGGGAAACATTCAGTACTTC
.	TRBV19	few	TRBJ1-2	CASSIGEDRPNYGYTF	TGTGCCAGTAGTATCGGGGAAGACAGGCCTAACTATGGCTACACCTTC
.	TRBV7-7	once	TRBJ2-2	CASSLVSGVGELFF	TGTGCCAGCAGCTTAGTGTCGGGGGTCGGGGAGCTGTTTTTT
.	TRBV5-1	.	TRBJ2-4	CASSSGAAKNIQYF	TGCGCCAGCAGCTCGGGTGCGGCCAAAAACATTCAGTACTTC
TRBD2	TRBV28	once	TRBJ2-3	CASSLRVLAGSDTQYF	TGTGCCAGCAGTTTGAGGGTCCTAGCGGGGTCAGATACGCAGTATTTT
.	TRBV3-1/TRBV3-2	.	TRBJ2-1	CASSQSRNEQFF	TGTGCCAGCAGCCAGTCACGGAATGAGCAGTTCTTC
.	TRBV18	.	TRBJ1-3	CASSRTGTQSSGNTIYF	TGTGCCAGCTCAAGAACCGGGACACAGAGCTCTGGAAACACCATATATTTT
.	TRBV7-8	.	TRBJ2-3	CASSSTDTQYF	TGTGCCAGCAGCTCAACAGATACGCAGTATTTT
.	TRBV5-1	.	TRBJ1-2	CASSLLERDSGYTF	TGCGCCAGCAGCTTGTTGGAGAGGGACTCAGGCTACACCTTC
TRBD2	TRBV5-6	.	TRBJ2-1	CASSLVPGGVVNEQFF	TGTGCCAGCAGCTTGGTCCCCGGGGGGGTAGTTAATGAGCAGTTCTTC
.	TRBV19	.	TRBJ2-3	CASRGTTVTQYF	TGTGCCAGTAGGGGTACCACAGTTACGCAGTATTTT
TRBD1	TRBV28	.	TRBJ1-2	CASRKQGVSNYGYTF	TGTGCCAGCAGAAAACAGGGGGTGTCTAACTATGGCTACACCTTC
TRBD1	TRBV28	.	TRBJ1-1	CASSTGGAGFGTEAFF	TGTGCCAGCAGCACAGGGGGCGCAGGGTTCGGCACTGAAGCTTTCTTT
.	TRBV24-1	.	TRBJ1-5	CATSVPAGTPSINQPQHF	TGTGCCACCAGTGTCCCGGCCGGGACACCATCTATCAATCAGCCCCAGCATTTT
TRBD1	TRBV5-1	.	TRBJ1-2	CASSEGAGAMDGYTF	TGCGCCAGCAGCGAGGGGGCCGGAGCCATGGATGGCTACACCTTC
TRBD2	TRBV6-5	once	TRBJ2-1	CASSSAGGSKGEQFF	TGTGCCAGCAGTTCGGCGGGGGGTTCTAAGGGGGAGCAGTTCTTC